This TCR beta chain comes out of a study of blood T cell repertoires in COVID-19. The germline V gene encodes CDR1 SNHLY and CDR2 FYNNEI. V dropped 6 bases and J dropped 6 bases, with 14 bases sitting between them. This CDR3 region has 14 residues. Clones were read by immunoSEQ multiplex PCR, and TCRdb kept only the in-frame ones, dropping some. The sample records fewer than 250,000 clones, approximately 81% being singletons. The sample taken for sequencing was peripheral blood. This clonotype was obtained from a woman of 80 years or more with COVID-19, enrolled during active disease. The V call is TRBV2, the J call TRBJ1-4; the D gene is possibly TRBD1 (6 bases). The CDR3 region has the DNA TGTGCCAGCAGCTTAGGGGGATCTGATGAAAAACTGTTTTTT. This codes for CASSLGGSDEKLFF.